Listed below are T cell receptor beta chains from one sample, sequenced in a study of blood T cell repertoires in COVID-19. Method: immunoSEQ multiplex PCR; TCRdb's copy keeps in-frame clones and lacks some. In the table there are 70,000 to 95,000 clones, roughly 81% of which are singletons. Sequencing was done on a sample of peripheral blood. These receptors all come from a woman aged 65 to 85 with acute or convalescent COVID-19. CDR3s include the opening cysteine and the closing phenylalanine or tryptophan. A D gene is named only where the DNA matches it firmly. Clone size appears in some rows only: once, few, many, or a class for an expanded clone.

cdr3_nt cdr3_aa cdr3_length clone_size j_call v_call d_call
TGCGCCAGCAGCATTGGGACAGTGAGCTCTGGAAACACCATATATTTT CASSIGTVSSGNTIYF 16 . TRBJ1-3 TRBV5-1 TRBD1
TGTGCCAGCAGCTTGGACAAAACCTACGAGCAGTACTTC CASSLDKTYEQYF 13 . TRBJ2-7 TRBV7-2 .
TGTGCCAGCAGCTGGTTGGAGGGGAGAGATACGCAGTATTTT CASSWLEGRDTQYF 14 . TRBJ2-3 TRBV5-8 .
TGTGCCAGCAGTTTGTACAGCTACACTGAAGCTTTCTTT CASSLYSYTEAFF 13 . TRBJ1-1 TRBV12-3/TRBV12-4 .
TGTGCCAGCAGCGGAACTAGCGGGAGTTGGAATGAGCAGTTCTTC CASSGTSGSWNEQFF 15 . TRBJ2-1 TRBV9 TRBD2
TGTGCCACCAGTGAGTCCGGGACAGGGGTTTATAGGGATACGCAGTATTTT CATSESGTGVYRDTQYF 17 . TRBJ2-3 TRBV24-1 TRBD1
TGTGCCACCAGTGATGGTTCCAGGGGGCCTCGTCAGCCCCAGCATTTT CATSDGSRGPRQPQHF 16 . TRBJ1-5 TRBV24-1 TRBD1
TGTGCCAGCAGCCCTCATCCGAGGGAAAAACTGTTTTTT CASSPHPREKLFF 13 . TRBJ1-4 TRBV9 .
TGTGCCAGCAGCTTACATTGGGCCATAGATTCACCCCTCCACTTT CASSLHWAIDSPLHF 15 . TRBJ1-6 TRBV11-3 .
TGTGCCAGCAGCGCAGACAGGATAAGCACAGATACGCAGTATTTT CASSADRISTDTQYF 15 . TRBJ2-3 TRBV9 .
TGTGCTAGTGGTCCCGGGACAGGGTCTCGTGTGAACACTGAAGCTTTCTTT CASGPGTGSRVNTEAFF 17 once TRBJ1-1 TRBV12-5 TRBD1
TGCGCCAGCAGCTTGGCAGGGCCCCATCAGCCCCAGCATTTT CASSLAGPHQPQHF 14 . TRBJ1-5 TRBV5-1 .
TGTGCCAGTAGTACCGGGACAGCCTACTCTGGAAACACCATATATTTT CASSTGTAYSGNTIYF 16 once TRBJ1-3 TRBV19 TRBD1
TGCGCCAGCAGCTTGGACATTGGGGGGTCGGGTGAGACCCAGTACTTC CASSLDIGGSGETQYF 16 . TRBJ2-5 TRBV5-1 .
TGCGCCAGCTCTTCGGGGGGGGTTAATGGAAATTCACCCCTCCACTTT CASSSGGVNGNSPLHF 16 . TRBJ1-6 TRBV5-1 .
TGTGCCAGTAGTATACGCGGCGTGGGAGCCTCCTACGAGCAGTACTTC CASSIRGVGASYEQYF 16 . TRBJ2-7 TRBV19 .
TGCGCCAGCAGCGCGACAGGGGGCAGCTACGAGCAGTACTTC CASSATGGSYEQYF 14 . TRBJ2-7 TRBV5-1 TRBD1
TGCGCCAGCAGCTCTCCGGGACACCTAAATGAAAAACTGTTTTTT CASSSPGHLNEKLFF 15 few TRBJ1-4 TRBV4-1 .
TGTGCCAGCAGCTTAGTTGGCACGTTGAACACTGAAGCTTTCTTT CASSLVGTLNTEAFF 15 . TRBJ1-1 TRBV11-2 .
TGCAGCGTTGGGGGCGCAACTAATGAAAAACTGTTTTTT CSVGGATNEKLFF 13 . TRBJ1-4 TRBV29-1 .
TGTGCCAGCAGCTTTAGCGGGAGCTCCTACGAGCAGTACTTC CASSFSGSSYEQYF 14 . TRBJ2-7 TRBV5-5 TRBD2
TGTGCCAGCAGACGAGGAGGCTCCTACGAGCAGTACTTC CASRRGGSYEQYF 13 few TRBJ2-7 TRBV28 .
TGTGCCAGTGACAGCTATAGCAATCAGCCCCAGCATTTT CASDSYSNQPQHF 13 . TRBJ1-5 TRBV2 .
TGTGCCAGCAGCAGTCGGACAGGGAGCTCCTATAATTCACCCCTCCACTTT CASSSRTGSSYNSPLHF 17 . TRBJ1-6 TRBV3-1/TRBV3-2 TRBD1
TGCGCCAGCAGCTGGGGACGGGGGACTAGCGCAGGCACAGATACGCAGTATTTT CASSWGRGTSAGTDTQYF 18 many TRBJ2-3 TRBV5-1 TRBD2
TGTGCCAGCAGGCCGAGTCGTGTCAGGGCGTACTCCTACGAGCAGTACTTC CASRPSRVRAYSYEQYF 17 . TRBJ2-7 TRBV27 .
TGTGCCAGCAAACGTAAGGGGGACCTCCATCAGCCCCAGCATTTT CASKRKGDLHQPQHF 15 . TRBJ1-5 TRBV2 .
TGTGCCAGCTCACCAATAGGGGCGGACACTGAAGCTTTCTTT CASSPIGADTEAFF 14 . TRBJ1-1 TRBV18 .
TGTGCCAGGGAGACAAATTGGGGAAACACCATATATTTT CARETNWGNTIYF 13 . TRBJ1-3 TRBV30 .
TGTGCCAGCAGTGTCCTAATGGGGGGAGGCCCCTACGAGCAGTACTTC CASSVLMGGGPYEQYF 16 once TRBJ2-7 TRBV6-1 .
TGTGCCACCTATCTAGGGGGGGGCTATGGCTACACCTTC CATYLGGGYGYTF 13 once TRBJ1-2 TRBV28 .
TGTGCCAGCACCCCCCGACCGCGCGGGCCCTACAATGAGCAGTTCTTC CASTPRPRGPYNEQFF 16 . TRBJ2-1 TRBV2 .
TGTGCCAGCAGCCTGCGGACTAGCGGGAGGGCCATAGATACGCAGTATTTT CASSLRTSGRAIDTQYF 17 . TRBJ2-3 TRBV11-2 TRBD2
TGTGCCAGCGGGCACGTGGGCGGGTCCACAGATACGCAGTATTTT CASGHVGGSTDTQYF 15 . TRBJ2-3 TRBV6-5 .
TGTGCCAGCAGCTTAGCTTGGACAGGCAATCAGCCCCAGCATTTT CASSLAWTGNQPQHF 15 . TRBJ1-5 TRBV7-8 .
TGTGCCAGCCATGGGACAGTCAATCAGCCCCAGCATTTT CASHGTVNQPQHF 13 . TRBJ1-5 TRBV28 TRBD1
TGTGCCAGTAGTACCCTCACAGGGGGTAGCAATCAGCCCCAGCATTTT CASSTLTGGSNQPQHF 16 . TRBJ1-5 TRBV19 TRBD1
TGTGCCATTGGAGACGGGACAGGGCCAAATTCACCCCTCCACTTT CAIGDGTGPNSPLHF 15 . TRBJ1-6 TRBV10-3 TRBD1
TGTGCCAGCAGCTCTCCAGTGAGGGCGGGACTTGAAAAACTGTTTTTT CASSSPVRAGLEKLFF 16 . TRBJ1-4 TRBV7-9 .
TGTGCCAGCAGTGATGACAGGGCCAACTCACCCCTCCACTTT CASSDDRANSPLHF 14 . TRBJ1-6 TRBV25-1 TRBD1
TGTGCCAGCAGCTTAAAGGACAGGGGTTATACTGAAGCTTTCTTT CASSLKDRGYTEAFF 15 . TRBJ1-1 TRBV7-8 TRBD1
TGTGCCAGCAGTGACCTACCACCGTGGTCAGGCGACAATCAGCCCCAGCATTTT CASSDLPPWSGDNQPQHF 18 . TRBJ1-5 TRBV25-1 .
TGTGCCAGCAACAAACAGGATTATCAGCCCCAGCATTTT CASNKQDYQPQHF 13 few TRBJ1-5 TRBV2 .
TGCGCCAGCAGACGCTCTAGCTACGAGCAGTACTTC CASRRSSYEQYF 12 . TRBJ2-7 TRBV5-1 .
TGTGCCAGCACCGGGGCGGGGAGCTCCTACAATGAGCAGTTCTTC CASTGAGSSYNEQFF 15 . TRBJ2-1 TRBV9 .
TGTGCCAGCAGCGAAAAGGGGACTAGCGGGAGGAACTCGAACACCGGGGAGCTGTTTTTT CASSEKGTSGRNSNTGELFF 20 . TRBJ2-2 TRBV21-1 .
TGTGCCAGCAGCCAACGGGGTGGCCCCCTCTTGAACACTGAAGCTTTCTTT CASSQRGGPLLNTEAFF 17 . TRBJ1-1 TRBV3-1/TRBV3-2 .
TGCGCCAGCAGCTTGGGTCTCGGGACTAGCAGTTACACCGGGGAGCTGTTTTTT CASSLGLGTSSYTGELFF 18 . TRBJ2-2 TRBV5-1 TRBD2
TGTGCCAGCAGCCCTTACGGGACAGGGAACACCGGGGAGCTGTTTTTT CASSPYGTGNTGELFF 16 . TRBJ2-2 TRBV3-1/TRBV3-2 TRBD1
TGCGCCAGCAGCCAAGCAACTAGCGGCGGCACAGATACGCAGTATTTT CASSQATSGGTDTQYF 16 . TRBJ2-3 TRBV4-1 TRBD2
TGTGCCAGCAGCGTCTCTAGCGGGAAGTCCTACAATGAGCAGTTCTTC CASSVSSGKSYNEQFF 16 . TRBJ2-1 TRBV9 TRBD2
TGTGCCAGCAGCGCCACGACAGGGAAAGAGACCCAGTACTTC CASSATTGKETQYF 14 . TRBJ2-5 TRBV2 TRBD1
TGCAGTGCTAGTGGGCAGGGGAAGCAGTACTTC CSASGQGKQYF 11 . TRBJ2-7 TRBV20-1 .
TGTGCCAGCAGGCACAGGACAGGGGTTGGCTACACCTTC CASRHRTGVGYTF 13 . TRBJ1-2 TRBV3-1/TRBV3-2 TRBD1
TGTGCCAGCAGCCAAGATTACGACAGGGGTTTGGGGCAGTACTTC CASSQDYDRGLGQYF 15 . TRBJ2-7 TRBV14 TRBD1
TGTGCCAGCAGTTTAGGTGGGCGTTACGAGCAGTACTTC CASSLGGRYEQYF 13 . TRBJ2-7 TRBV28 .
TGTGCCAGCAGCCCGGGGACACCCTATAATTCACCCCTCCACTTT CASSPGTPYNSPLHF 15 few TRBJ1-6 TRBV7-6 .
TGTGCCAGCAGCCCCCGGACTAGCTTCTCCTACAATGAGCAGTTCTTC CASSPRTSFSYNEQFF 16 . TRBJ2-1 TRBV7-2 TRBD2
TGCGCCACCCAAGGGGAGGGAGGCACAGATACGCAGTATTTT CATQGEGGTDTQYF 14 . TRBJ2-3 TRBV5-1 TRBD2
TGTGCCATCAGCCCGGGCCCTTTAGGGGCAGATACGCAGTATTTT CAISPGPLGADTQYF 15 few TRBJ2-3 TRBV10-3 .